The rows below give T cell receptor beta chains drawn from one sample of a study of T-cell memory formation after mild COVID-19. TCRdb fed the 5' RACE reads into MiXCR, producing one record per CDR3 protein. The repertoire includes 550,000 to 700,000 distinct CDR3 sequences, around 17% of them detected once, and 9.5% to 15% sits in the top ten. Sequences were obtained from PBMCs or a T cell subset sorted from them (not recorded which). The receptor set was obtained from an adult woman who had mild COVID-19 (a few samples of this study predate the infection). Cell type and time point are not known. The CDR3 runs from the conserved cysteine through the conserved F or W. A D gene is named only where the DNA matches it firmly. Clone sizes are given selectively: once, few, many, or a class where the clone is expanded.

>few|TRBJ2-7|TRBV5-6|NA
CASTARSHEQYF
TGTGCCAGCACCGCGAGGAGCCACGAGCAGTACTTC
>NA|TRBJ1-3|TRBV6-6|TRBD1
CASRQGASSGNTIYF
TGTGCCAGCAGACAGGGGGCGAGCTCTGGAAACACCATATATTTT
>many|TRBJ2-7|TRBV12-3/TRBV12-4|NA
CASSFDSVGEQYF
TGTGCCAGCAGTTTTGACAGTGTGGGGGAGCAGTACTTC
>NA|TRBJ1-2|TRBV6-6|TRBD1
CASSQGGQGVGYTF
TGTGCCAGCAGTCAAGGGGGACAGGGTGTTGGCTACACCTTC
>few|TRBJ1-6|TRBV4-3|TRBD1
CASSQEVTGTSPLHF
TGCGCCAGCAGCCAAGAAGTGACAGGGACGTCACCCCTCCACTTT
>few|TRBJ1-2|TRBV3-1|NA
CASSQDLRGGRGNTF
TGTGCCAGCAGCCAAGATCTGCGGGGTGGCAGGGGAAACACCTTC
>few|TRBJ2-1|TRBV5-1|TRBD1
CASSLEGQGQYNEQFF
TGCGCCAGCAGCTTGGAGGGACAGGGCCAATACAATGAGCAGTTCTTC
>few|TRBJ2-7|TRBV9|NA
CASSGRGAIYEQYF
TGTGCCAGCAGCGGCAGAGGGGCTATCTACGAGCAGTACTTC
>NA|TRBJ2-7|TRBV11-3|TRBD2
CASSDLETSPYEQYF
TGTGCCAGCAGCGACCTAGAGACTAGCCCCTACGAGCAGTACTTC
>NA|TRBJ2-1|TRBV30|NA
CACKGSTSFGEQFF
TGTGCCTGCAAGGGGTCGACTAGTTTTGGTGAGCAGTTCTTC
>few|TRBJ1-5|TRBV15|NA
CATSRVPGNQPQHF
TGTGCCACCAGCAGAGTCCCAGGGAATCAGCCCCAGCATTTT
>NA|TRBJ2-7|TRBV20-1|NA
CSGWSYEQYF
TGCAGTGGGTGGTCCTACGAGCAGTACTTC
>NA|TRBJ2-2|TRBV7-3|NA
CASSPYRTDPTGELFF
TGTGCCAGCAGCCCCTATCGGACGGACCCCACCGGGGAGCTGTTTTTT
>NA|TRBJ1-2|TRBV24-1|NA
CATSDPGQNYGYTF
TGTGCCACCAGTGACCCCGGACAGAACTATGGCTACACCTTC
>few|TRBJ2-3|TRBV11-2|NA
CASSLGLAGSRSDTQYF
TGTGCCAGCAGCTTAGGGCTGGCAGGGAGTCGATCAGATACGCAGTATTTT
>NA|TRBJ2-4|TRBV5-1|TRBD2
CASSWDSGTRQNIQYF
TGCGCCAGCAGCTGGGACTCCGGGACTAGACAAAACATTCAGTACTTC
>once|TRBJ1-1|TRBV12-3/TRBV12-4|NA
CASSYRDGLKNTEAFF
TGTGCCAGCAGTTACCGGGACGGGTTGAAGAACACTGAAGCTTTCTTT
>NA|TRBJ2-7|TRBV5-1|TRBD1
CASSLGDRDRVEQYF
TGCGCCAGCAGCTTGGGAGACCGGGACAGGGTCGAGCAGTACTTC
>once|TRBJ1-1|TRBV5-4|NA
CASSTGQKNTEAFF
TGTGCCAGCAGCACCGGACAGAAAAACACTGAAGCTTTCTTT
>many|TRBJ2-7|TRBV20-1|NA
CSARDFQGRDYEQYF
TGCAGTGCTAGAGATTTCCAGGGGAGGGACTACGAGCAGTACTTC
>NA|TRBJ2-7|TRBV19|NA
CASSIWSGPETPYEQYF
TGTGCCAGTAGTATTTGGTCAGGGCCCGAAACTCCCTACGAGCAGTACTTC
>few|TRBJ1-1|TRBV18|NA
CASSPYPRNTEAFF
TGTGCCAGCTCACCCTACCCAAGGAACACTGAAGCTTTCTTT
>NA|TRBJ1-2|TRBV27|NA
CASSYRGALNYGYTF
TGTGCCAGCAGTTATCGGGGCGCCCTTAACTATGGCTACACCTTC
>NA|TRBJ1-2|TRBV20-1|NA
CSAMRVSYTF
TGCAGTGCTATGCGGGTTAGCTACACCTTC
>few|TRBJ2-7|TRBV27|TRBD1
CASSPSGQSSYEQYF
TGTGCCAGCAGTCCCTCGGGACAGAGCTCCTACGAGCAGTACTTC
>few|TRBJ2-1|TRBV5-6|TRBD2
CASSLELAGVIHNEQFF
TGTGCCAGCAGCTTGGAGCTAGCGGGAGTCATCCACAATGAGCAGTTCTTC
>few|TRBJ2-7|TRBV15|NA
CATSSGHSQNEQYF
TGTGCCACCAGCAGTGGTCACAGTCAAAACGAGCAGTACTTC
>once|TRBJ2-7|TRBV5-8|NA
CASSLAGRDEQYF
TGTGCCAGCAGCTTGGCAGGTCGCGACGAGCAGTACTTC
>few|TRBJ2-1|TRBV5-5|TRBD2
CASSLGRGIISNEQFF
TGTGCCAGCAGCTTGGGGCGGGGGATTATTTCCAATGAGCAGTTCTTC
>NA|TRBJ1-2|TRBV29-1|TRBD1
CSVDPTGGYYGYTF
TGCAGCGTTGACCCCACAGGGGGCTACTATGGCTACACCTTC
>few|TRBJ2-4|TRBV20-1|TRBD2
CSVTDLGLAGTSAKNIQYF
TGCAGTGTTACGGACTTAGGACTAGCGGGTACCTCAGCCAAAAACATTCAGTACTTC
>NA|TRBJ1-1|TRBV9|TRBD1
CASSALDRELNTEAFF
TGTGCCAGCAGCGCGCTGGACAGGGAATTGAACACTGAAGCTTTCTTT
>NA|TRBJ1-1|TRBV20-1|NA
CSARDPGGPMNTEAFF
TGCAGTGCTAGAGATCCGGGTGGACCAATGAACACTGAAGCTTTCTTT
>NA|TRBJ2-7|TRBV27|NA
CASSLSLGQPNSYEQYF
TGTGCCAGCAGTTTAAGCCTCGGGCAGCCTAACTCCTACGAGCAGTACTTC
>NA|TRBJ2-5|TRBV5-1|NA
CASSWSGAETQYF
TGCGCCAGCAGCTGGTCGGGGGCGGAGACCCAGTACTTC
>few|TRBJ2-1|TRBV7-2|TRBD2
CASSLGGLAGTQFF
TGTGCCAGCAGCTTAGGGGGACTAGCGGGGACGCAGTTCTTC
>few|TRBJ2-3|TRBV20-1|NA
CSARFRDEGNTQYF
TGCAGTGCTAGATTCCGGGATGAGGGAAATACGCAGTATTTT
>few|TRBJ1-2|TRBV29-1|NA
CSVEAPGESYGYTF
TGCAGCGTTGAAGCCCCAGGGGAGAGCTATGGCTACACCTTC
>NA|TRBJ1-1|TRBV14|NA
CASSPWGLGTEAFF
TGTGCCAGCAGCCCCTGGGGTTTGGGCACTGAAGCTTTCTTT
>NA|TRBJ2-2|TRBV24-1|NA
CATSDLRSGSFAGELFF
TGTGCCACCAGTGATTTGCGTTCGGGGTCGTTCGCCGGGGAGCTGTTTTTT
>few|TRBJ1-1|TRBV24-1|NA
CATSDSWGGAEAFF
TGTGCCACCAGTGATAGTTGGGGGGGCGCTGAAGCTTTCTTT
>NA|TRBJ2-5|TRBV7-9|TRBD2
CASAGRAWGETQYF
TGTGCCAGCGCGGGGAGGGCCTGGGGAGAGACCCAGTACTTC
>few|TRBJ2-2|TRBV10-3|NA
CAISRETGTGELFF
TGTGCCATCAGCCGGGAGACGGGAACCGGGGAGCTGTTTTTT
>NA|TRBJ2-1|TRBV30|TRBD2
CAWSVRGGEFF
TGTGCCTGGAGTGTCCGTGGGGGGGAGTTCTTC
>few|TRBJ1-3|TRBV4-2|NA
CASSLPQSGNTIYF
TGTGCCAGCAGCCTCCCACAGTCTGGAAACACCATATATTTT
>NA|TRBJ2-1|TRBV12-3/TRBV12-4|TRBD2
CASSGLAGVGEQFF
TGTGCCAGCAGTGGACTAGCGGGAGTAGGCGAGCAGTTCTTC
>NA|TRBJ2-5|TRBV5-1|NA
CASSTQGRGQETQYF
TGCGCCAGCAGCACCCAGGGAAGGGGACAAGAGACCCAGTACTTC
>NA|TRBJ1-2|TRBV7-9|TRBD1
CASSLAGADRGLFNYGYTF
TGTGCCAGCAGCTTAGCAGGAGCGGACAGGGGGCTCTTTAACTATGGCTACACCTTC
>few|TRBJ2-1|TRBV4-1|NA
CASSQEAATAEFF
TGCGCCAGCAGCCAAGAGGCAGCCACGGCGGAGTTCTTC
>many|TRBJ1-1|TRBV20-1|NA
CRALRGGMNTEAFF
TGCAGAGCCCTTAGGGGCGGAATGAACACTGAAGCTTTCTTT
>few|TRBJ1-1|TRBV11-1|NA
CASSFWSDEAFF
TGTGCCAGCAGCTTTTGGTCCGACGAAGCTTTCTTT
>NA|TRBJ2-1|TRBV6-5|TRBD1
CASRPGQKGYNEQFF
TGTGCCAGCAGACCGGGACAGAAGGGCTACAATGAGCAGTTCTTC
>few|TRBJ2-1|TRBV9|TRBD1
CASSSPGGGLASEQFF
TGTGCCAGCAGTTCCCCAGGGGGCGGGCTAGCTTCGGAGCAGTTCTTC
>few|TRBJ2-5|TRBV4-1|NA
CASSQAAQETQYF
TGCGCCAGCAGCCAAGCGGCTCAAGAGACCCAGTACTTC
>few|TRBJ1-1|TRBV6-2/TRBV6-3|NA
CASSYMGNTEAFF
TGTGCCAGCAGTTACATGGGGAACACTGAAGCTTTCTTT